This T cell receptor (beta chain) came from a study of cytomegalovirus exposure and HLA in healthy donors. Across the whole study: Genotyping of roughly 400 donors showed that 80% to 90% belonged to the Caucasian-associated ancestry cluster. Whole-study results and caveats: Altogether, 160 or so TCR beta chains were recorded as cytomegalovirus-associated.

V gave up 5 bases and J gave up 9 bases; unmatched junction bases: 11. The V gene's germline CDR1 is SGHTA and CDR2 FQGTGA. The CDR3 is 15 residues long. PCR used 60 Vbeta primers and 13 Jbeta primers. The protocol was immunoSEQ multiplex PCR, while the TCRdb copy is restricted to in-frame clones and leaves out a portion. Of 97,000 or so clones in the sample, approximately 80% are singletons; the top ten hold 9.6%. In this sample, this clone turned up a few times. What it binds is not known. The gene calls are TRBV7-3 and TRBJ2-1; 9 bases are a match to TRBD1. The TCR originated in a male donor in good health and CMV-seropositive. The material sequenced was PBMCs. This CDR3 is CASSPRTGAYGEQFF. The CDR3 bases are TGTGCCAGCAGCCCCAGGACAGGGGCGTATGGTGAGCAGTTCTTC. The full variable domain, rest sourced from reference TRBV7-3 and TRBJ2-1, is GAGVSQTPSNKVTEKGKYVELRCDPISGHTALYWYRQSLGQGPEFLIYFQGTGAADDSGLPNDRFFAVRPEGSVSTLKIQRTERGDSAVYLCASSPRTGAYGEQFFGPGTRLTVL.